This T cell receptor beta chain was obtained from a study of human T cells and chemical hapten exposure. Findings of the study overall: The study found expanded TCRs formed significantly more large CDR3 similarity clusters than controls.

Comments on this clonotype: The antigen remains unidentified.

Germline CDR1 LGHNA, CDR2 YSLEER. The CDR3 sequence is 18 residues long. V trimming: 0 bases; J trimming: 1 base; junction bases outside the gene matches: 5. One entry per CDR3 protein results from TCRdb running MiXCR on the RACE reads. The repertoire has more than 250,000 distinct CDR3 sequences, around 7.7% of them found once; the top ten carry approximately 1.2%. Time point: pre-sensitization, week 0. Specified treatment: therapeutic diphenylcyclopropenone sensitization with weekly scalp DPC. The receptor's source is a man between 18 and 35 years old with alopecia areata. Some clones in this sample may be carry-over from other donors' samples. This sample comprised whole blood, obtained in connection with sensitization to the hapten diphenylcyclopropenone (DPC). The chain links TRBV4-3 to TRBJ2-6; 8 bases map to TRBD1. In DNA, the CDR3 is TGCGCCAGCAGCCAAGATCGGACAGGGTTATCTGGGGCCAACGTCCTGACTTTC. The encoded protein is CASSQDRTGLSGANVLTF.